This TCR beta chain was documented in a study of T-cell reconstitution after alpha-beta-depleted transplantation in children. Overall study results and limits: About two months after transplant, alpha-beta T cells reportedly came from several hundred expanded graft clones. Some patients' high day-60 TCRbeta diversity was traced to surviving recipient T cells and thymic progenitors. Newly produced T cells mostly provided counts and TCRbeta diversity after one year, as hyperexpanded clones declined.

The TCRbeta library incorporated unique molecular identifiers. TCRdb used MiXCR to reprocess the PCR reads, holding one entry per CDR3 protein. The data contain around 52,000 distinct CDR3 sequences, under 6% of them singletons. This clonotype was recorded at least ten times. Its antigen is undetermined. The CDR3 is 19 amino acids. Looked up from germline, CDR1 is DFQATT and CDR2 is SNEGSKA (reference sequence). With V trimmed by 0 bases and J by 5 bases, 19 bases remained unmatched. The rearrangement joins TRBV20-1 to TRBJ2-5, with TRBD2 matching 9 bases. The TCR sequence derives from a female patient aged 2 to 10 who had a stem cell transplant for aplastic anemia, so the T cells may come from the graft donor. The starting material was PBMCs, mostly from graft donor cells, obtained 60 days after TCRalphabeta/CD19-depleted stem cell transplant. The CDR3 DNA follows: TGCAGTGCTAGAGATGGGGCTGGCGGGAGGGCCCGGAGGCGGGAGACCCAGTACTTC. Encoded protein: CSARDGAGGRARRRETQYF.